This T cell receptor beta chain was sequenced during a study of CXCR3-negative and CXCR3-positive naive CD8 T cells. Germline V CDR1 and CDR2: SQVTM, ANQGSEA. This CDR3 contains 13 residues. 5' RACE that incorporated UMI labels was used to prepare the TRB cDNA libraries. TCRdb reprocessed the 5' RACE reads and keeps a single row for each CDR3 protein, giving no DNA. The sample totals about 6,600 distinct CDR3 sequences; its top ten clones hold less than 1.5%. Sorts that each held over 250,000 cells were run in triplicate for every CD8+ T cell subset. The rearrangement uses TRBV29-1 and TRBJ2-1. Sequences were obtained from naive CXCR3- CD8+ T cells from blood. Subset meaning: CD45RO-CCR7+CD27+CD95- naive CD8+ T cells lacking CXCR3 (TNR3-). The clonotype originates from a human donor in good health. Some clones in this sample may be carry-over from other donors' samples. CDR3: CSVRHLSYNEQFF.